Described below is a single T cell receptor beta chain sequence and its context. Its antigen is still unknown. The junction does not match germline at one end; this may be a read error. CDR1 is SQVTM and CDR2 is ANQGSEA in the germline V gene. The CDR3 contains 14 residues. This record belongs to a study of cytomegalovirus exposure and HLA in healthy donors. Study-level findings and limits: In a later analysis, HLA-C alleles had the fewest associated TCRs, DRB1 alleles the most. An analysis done earlier found most TCR beta V segments productive about 87% or about 30% of the time. Under in vitro conditions, three CMV-associated chains were confirmed as specific for CMV antigens.

PCR involved 60 Vbeta and 13 Jbeta primers. Measured with immunoSEQ multiplex PCR; TCRdb has only the in-frame clones, and not every one. The sample shows 75,000 to 90,000 clones, around a tenth of them seen only once. The specimen sequenced was PBMCs. The sequence derives from a man aged 55-75 years in good health and CMV-seropositive. The rearrangement links TRBV29-1 to TRBJ1-2; D might be TRBD1 (6 bases). CDR3 sequence reads: CSVYLDRLPYGHTF. The CDR3, as DNA: TGCAGCGTTTACCTTGACAGGTTGCCCTATGGCCACACCTTC.